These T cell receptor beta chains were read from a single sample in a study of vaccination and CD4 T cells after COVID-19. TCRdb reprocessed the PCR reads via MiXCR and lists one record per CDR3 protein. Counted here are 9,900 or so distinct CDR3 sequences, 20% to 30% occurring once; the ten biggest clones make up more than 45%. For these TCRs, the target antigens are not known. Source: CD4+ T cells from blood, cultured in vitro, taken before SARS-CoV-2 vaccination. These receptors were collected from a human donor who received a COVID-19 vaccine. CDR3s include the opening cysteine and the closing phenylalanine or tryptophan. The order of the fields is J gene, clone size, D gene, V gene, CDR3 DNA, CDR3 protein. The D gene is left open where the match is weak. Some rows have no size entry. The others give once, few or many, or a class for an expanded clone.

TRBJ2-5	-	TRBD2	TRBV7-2	TGTGCCAGCAGCTTAGGAGCTAGCGGGGGGGAAGAGACCCAGTACTTC	CASSLGASGGEETQYF
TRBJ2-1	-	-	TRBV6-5	TGTGCCAGCAGTTACTCCGATGAGCAGTTCTTC	CASSYSDEQFF
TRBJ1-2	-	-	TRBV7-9	TGTGCCAGCAGCTTGTCGATGGGGGGGCAAGGCTACACCTTC	CASSLSMGGQGYTF
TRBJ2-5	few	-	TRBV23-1	TGCGCCAGCAGTCACAGGGTTGGAGATGTTACCCTGTCCTGGAAAATAGAGACCCAGTACTTC	CASSHRVGDVTLSWKIETQYF
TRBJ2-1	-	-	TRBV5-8	TGTGCCAGCAGCCCGTGGACGGGAGTATACAATGAGCAGTTCTTC	CASSPWTGVYNEQFF
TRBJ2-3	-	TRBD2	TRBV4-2	TGTGCCAGCAGATTACGCGGGAGGTCAGATACGCAGTATTTT	CASRLRGRSDTQYF
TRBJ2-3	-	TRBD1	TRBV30	TGTGCCTGGAGTCCTGGACAGGTCGGGACAGATACGCAGTATTTT	CAWSPGQVGTDTQYF
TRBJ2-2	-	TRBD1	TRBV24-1	TGTGCCGCCATGGGACAGGGTTTGGTCGGGGAGCTGTTTTTT	CAAMGQGLVGELFF
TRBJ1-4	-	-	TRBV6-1	TGTGCCAGCAGTAAATGGCAGGAAAAACTGTTTTTT	CASSKWQEKLFF
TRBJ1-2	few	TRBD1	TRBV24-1	TGTGCCACCAGTGAGCAAGACAGGGGGCATGGCTACACCTTC	CATSEQDRGHGYTF
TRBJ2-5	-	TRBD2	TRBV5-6	TGTGCCAGCAGCTCCCTGACTAGCGGGGGGGACCAAGAGACCCAGTACTTC	CASSSLTSGGDQETQYF
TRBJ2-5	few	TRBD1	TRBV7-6	TGTGCCAGCAGCCGGACAGGGGGAGAGACCCAGTACTTC	CASSRTGGETQYF
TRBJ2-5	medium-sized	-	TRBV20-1	TGCAGGGCCGCCCCAGGGATGGGGGAGACCCAGTACTTC	CRAAPGMGETQYF
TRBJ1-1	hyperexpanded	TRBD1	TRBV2	TGTGCCATAGGGACAGGGTCTACTCCTGAAGCTTTCTTT	CAIGTGSTPEAFF
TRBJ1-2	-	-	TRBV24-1	TGTGCCACCGGGGATAACTATGGCTACACCTTC	CATGDNYGYTF
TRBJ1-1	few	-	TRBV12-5	TGTGCTAGTGGTTGGGACGGGGGGAACACTGAAGCTTTCTTT	CASGWDGGNTEAFF
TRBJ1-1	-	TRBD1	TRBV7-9	TGTGCCAGCAGAAAGGGACAGGGAAACACTGAAGCTTTCTTT	CASRKGQGNTEAFF
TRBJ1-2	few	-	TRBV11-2	TGTGCCAGCAGCTTAGTAGGGGGTCCAGATGGCTACACCTTC	CASSLVGGPDGYTF
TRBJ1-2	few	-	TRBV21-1	TGTGCCAGCAGCTCAGGGACAGGGGGGTACTATGGCTACACCTTC	CASSSGTGGYYGYTF
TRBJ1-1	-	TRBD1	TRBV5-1	TGCGCCAGCACCCCGGGACAGTTTAACACTGAAGCTTTCTTT	CASTPGQFNTEAFF
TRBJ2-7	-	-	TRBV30	TGTGCCTGGAGTGTAGGAGCGGACCCCTCCTACGAGCAGTACTTC	CAWSVGADPSYEQYF
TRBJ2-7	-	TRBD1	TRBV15	TGTGCCACCAGCAGACCAGACAGGGGTGGGGACGAGCAGTACTTC	CATSRPDRGGDEQYF
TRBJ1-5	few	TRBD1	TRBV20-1	TGCAGTGCTCAACACAGGGGTGGGAGCAATCAGCCCCAGCATTTT	CSAQHRGGSNQPQHF
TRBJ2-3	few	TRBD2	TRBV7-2	TGTGCCAGCAGCTTAGCGGGGGGGGACACAGATACGCAGTATTTT	CASSLAGGDTDTQYF
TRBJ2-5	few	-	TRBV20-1	TGCAGTGCTAGAGAAAATAAAAAAGAGACCCAGTACTTC	CSARENKKETQYF
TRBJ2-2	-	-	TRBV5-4	TGTGCCAGCAGCTTGGCCGTGGGGTCCAACACCGGGGAGCTGTTTTTT	CASSLAVGSNTGELFF
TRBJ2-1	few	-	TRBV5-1	TGCGCCAGCAGCTTCCTTGGGGGTCACAATGAGCAGTTCTTC	CASSFLGGHNEQFF
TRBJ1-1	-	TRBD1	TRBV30	TGTGCCTGGACCATAGACAGGGCCACTGAAGCTTTCTTT	CAWTIDRATEAFF
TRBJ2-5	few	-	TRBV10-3	TGTGCCATCAGTGAGCTGGAGACCCAGTACTTC	CAISELETQYF
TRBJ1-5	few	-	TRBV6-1	TGTGCCAGCAAGAAGGGGGGGTCTAGTCAGCCCCAGCATTTT	CASKKGGSSQPQHF
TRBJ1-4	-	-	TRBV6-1	TGTGCCAGCAGTGATGAAAGGGAGCATGAAAAACTGTTTTTT	CASSDEREHEKLFF
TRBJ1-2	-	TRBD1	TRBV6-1	TGTGCCAGCTCTGCGGGACAGGGCTATGGCTACACCTTC	CASSAGQGYGYTF
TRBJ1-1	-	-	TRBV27	TGTGCCAGCAGCCGCCCTGGGGGGACTGAAGCTTTCTTT	CASSRPGGTEAFF
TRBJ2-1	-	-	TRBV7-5	-	CISVPEVTSGRGFSNEQFF
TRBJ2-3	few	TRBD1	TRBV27	TGTGCCAGCAGTTTAGACAGGGACACAGATACGCAGTATTTT	CASSLDRDTDTQYF
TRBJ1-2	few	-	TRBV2	TGTGCCAGCAGTGACTCGATGAGCTTCTATGGCTACACCTTC	CASSDSMSFYGYTF
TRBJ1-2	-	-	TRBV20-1	TGCAGTGCCGAGGGGAACTATAGCTACACCTTC	CSAEGNYSYTF